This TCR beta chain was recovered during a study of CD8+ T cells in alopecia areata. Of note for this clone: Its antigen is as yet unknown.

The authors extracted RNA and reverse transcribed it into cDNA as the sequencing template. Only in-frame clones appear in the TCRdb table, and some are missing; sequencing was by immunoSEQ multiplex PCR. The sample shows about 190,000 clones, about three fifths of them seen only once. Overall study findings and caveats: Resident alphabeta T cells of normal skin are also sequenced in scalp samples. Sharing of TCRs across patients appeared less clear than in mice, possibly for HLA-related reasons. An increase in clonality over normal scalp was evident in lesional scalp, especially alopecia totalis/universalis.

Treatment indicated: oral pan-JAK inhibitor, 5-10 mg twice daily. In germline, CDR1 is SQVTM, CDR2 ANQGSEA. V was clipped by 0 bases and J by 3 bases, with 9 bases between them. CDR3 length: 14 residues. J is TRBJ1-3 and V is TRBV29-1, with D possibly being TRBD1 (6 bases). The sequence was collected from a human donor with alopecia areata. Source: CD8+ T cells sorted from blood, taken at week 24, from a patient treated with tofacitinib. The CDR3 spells CSVEEGAGGNTIYF. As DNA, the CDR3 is TGCAGCGTTGAAGAGGGGGCCGGTGGAAACACCATATATTTT.